Presented here are 16 T cell receptor beta chains from one specimen sequenced in a study of blood T cell repertoires in COVID-19. Profiling relied on immunoSEQ multiplex PCR, and the TCRdb table lists in-frame clones only, not all of them. The sample has 250,000 to 300,000 clones; about 90% are singletons. The sequencing input was PBMCs or T cells enriched from blood (not recorded which). The receptor source for this set is a human donor in a cohort exposed to, infected with or recovered from COVID-19 (not recorded which). The donor label of this sample is uncertain.

The chain has TRBV7-7 and TRBJ2-1, with D perhaps TRBD2 (6 bases). V lost 5 bases to trimming and J lost 7 bases, with 18 bases between them. The CDR3 runs 15 residues. Germline assignment: CDR1 SSHAT and CDR2 FNYEAQ (reference sequence). The CDR3 nucleotides read TGTGCCAGCAGCCTTGGGAGCGGGTTGAGGAATGAGCAGTTCTTC. Its protein product is CASSLGSGLRNEQFF.

This clone was seen once. This chain connects TRBV10-3 to TRBJ1-1, with a tentative D call TRBD1 (6 bases). Germline CDR1 reads ENHRY; CDR2 reads SYGVKD. The V end was cut by 6 bases, the J end by 3 bases, with 11 bases between. This CDR3 is built from 13 residues. The CDR3 spells CAISGTGYTEAFF. CDR3 sequence (DNA): TGTGCCATCAGCGGAACAGGGTACACTGAAGCTTTCTTT.

This clone has just one count. The genes are TRBV11-2 and TRBJ2-7; the D gene is possibly TRBD1 (5 bases). This CDR3 has 15 residues. Germline V gene data show CDR1 as SGHAT and CDR2 as FQNNGV. Trimming removed 2 bases from V and 3 bases from J, with 14 bases in between. The CDR3 sequence is CASSLFGQGSYEQYF. CDR3 bases: TGTGCCAGCAGCTTATTTGGCCAGGGAAGCTACGAGCAGTACTTC.

This chain joins TRBV9 and TRBJ1-2, with TRBD1 matching 8 bases. There are 16 residues in the CDR3. The germline V gene has CDR1 SGDLS and CDR2 YYNGEE. V lost 5 bases, J lost 6 bases, and 15 bases stayed unmatched. CDR3 nucleotide sequence: TGTGCCAGCAGTTCCCGTGACAGGGGAGCGAAAAATGGCTACACCTTC. This codes for CASSSRDRGAKNGYTF. The whole variable domain, filled in from reference TRBV9 and TRBJ1-2, reads DSGVTQTPKHLITATGQRVTLRCSPRSGDLSVYWYQQSLDQGLQFLIQYYNGEERAKGNILERFSAQQFPDLHSELNLSSLELGDSALYFCASSSRDRGAKNGYTFGSGTRLTVV.

The chain employs TRBV6-5 and TRBJ2-7, with 12 positions matching TRBD1. Germline CDR1 MNHEY, CDR2 SVGAGI. V lost 4 bases to trimming and J lost 5 bases; unmatched junction nucleotides: 3. This CDR3 comprises 14 residues. The CDR3 bases are TGTGCCAGCAGTTGGGACAGGGGGCAGGACGAGCAGTACTTC. It encodes CASSWDRGQDEQYF.

The genes are TRBV19 and TRBJ2-3; D is uncertain. V lost 2 bases to trimming and J lost 1 base, with 13 bases between them. Germline V gene data show CDR1 as LNHDA and CDR2 as SQIVND (reference sequence). This CDR3 has 16 amino acids. CDR3 loop: CASSIWQVQRTDTQYF. As DNA, the CDR3 is TGTGCCAGTAGTATATGGCAGGTCCAACGCACAGATACGCAGTATTTT. Looking up the rest from reference TRBV19 and TRBJ2-3 gives the full variable domain: DGGITQSPKYLFRKEGQNVTLSCEQNLNHDAMYWYRQDPGQGLRLIYYSQIVNDFQKGDIAEGYSVSREKKESFPLTVTSAQKNPTAFYLCASSIWQVQRTDTQYFGPGTRLTVL.

The chain joins TRBV27 to TRBJ1-1; D remains unclear. Trimming took 0 bases from V and 0 from J, leaving 14 bases between them. The V gene's germline CDR1 is MNHEY and CDR2 SMNVEV (reference sequence). The CDR3 is 17 residues long. The chain's CDR3 is CASSLSRARTVNTEAFF. The CDR3 bases are TGTGCCAGCAGTTTATCAAGGGCACGGACTGTGAACACTGAAGCTTTCTTT.

The V and J genes are TRBV9 and TRBJ2-5; D not resolved. CDR1 is SGDLS, CDR2 YYNGEE, per germline. V shed 0 bases and J shed 1 base, with 10 bases lying between them. The CDR3 has 15 amino acids. The CDR3 is CASSVGVSSQETQYF. As DNA, the CDR3 is TGTGCCAGCAGCGTAGGTGTTAGCAGCCAAGAGACCCAGTACTTC.

The gene calls are TRBV18 and TRBJ1-1, with TRBD1 matching over 7 bases. Germline CDR1 is KGHSH and CDR2 is LQKENI. The trim removed 6 bases at V and 1 base at J, leaving 2 bases unmatched. The CDR3 sequence is 13 residues long. The CDR3 reads CASSWTGNTEAFF. In DNA, the CDR3 is TGTGCCAGCTCCTGGACAGGGAACACTGAAGCTTTCTTT.

This chain links TRBV5-6 with TRBJ2-2; 7 nucleotides line up with TRBD1. V lost 1 base and J lost 0; bases outside the gene matches: 3. CDR3 size: 16 residues. Germline V gene data show CDR1 as SGHDT and CDR2 as YYEEEE. CDR3 DNA: TGTGCCAGCAGCTTGAAGGGGACAGCGAACACCGGGGAGCTGTTTTTT. As protein: CASSLKGTANTGELFF.

The chain links TRBV4-3 to TRBJ1-2; 8 bases are shared with TRBD1. Germline V gene sequence: CDR1 LGHNA, CDR2 YSLEER. Trimming at V came to 4 bases and at J to 0 bases, leaving 4 bases not matched to a gene. There are 15 residues in the CDR3. The DNA for the CDR3 is TGCGCCAGCAGCCTAGGACAGGGAGCTAACTATGGCTACACCTTC. It encodes CASSLGQGANYGYTF.

A word on this clone: This sample also contains other DNA sequences that code for the same CDR3. CDR3 bases: TGTGCCAGCAGCTTGACAGGCAATCAGCCCCAGCATTTT. This gives the protein CASSLTGNQPQHF. The chain has TRBV7-9 and TRBJ1-5, with D maybe TRBD1 (5 bases). Trimming cost V 3 bases and J 2 bases, with 5 bases left between them. The germline gives CDR1 SEHNR, CDR2 FQNEAQ (reference sequence). The CDR3 is made up of 13 amino acids.

This chain links TRBV9 with TRBJ2-1, with TRBD1 matching 7 bases. CDR1 and CDR2 (germline): SGDLS, YYNGEE. The V gene end was trimmed by 3 bases and the J gene end by 2 bases; junction bases not matched to a gene: 2. The CDR3 consists of 14 residues. CDR3 sequence: CASSAGQTYNEQFF. CDR3 DNA: TGTGCCAGCAGCGCGGGACAGACCTACAATGAGCAGTTCTTC.

The gene calls are TRBV24-1 and TRBJ2-5; no clear D gene. V shed 1 base and J shed 1 base, with 9 bases lying between them. Germline V lookup: CDR1 KGHDR, CDR2 SFDVKD. There are 15 residues in the CDR3. The CDR3 DNA is TGTGCCACCAGTGATTTTTTAGACACCCAAGAGACCCAGTACTTC. This gives the protein CATSDFLDTQETQYF.

The chain is built from TRBV6-5 and TRBJ1-1; 10 nucleotides agree with TRBD1. Germline V gene sequence: CDR1 MNHEY, CDR2 SVGAGI. With 6 bases clipped from V and 10 bases from J, the junction kept 14 bases outside the gene matches. The CDR3 loop spans 15 amino acids. The CDR3 bases are TGTGCCAGCAGCCACAGGACAGGGGGGTCCTCTGGAGCTTTCTTT. Protein: CASSHRTGGSSGAFF.

This clone was counted a single time. This rearrangement joins TRBV7-2 to TRBJ1-4, with 10 bases identical to TRBD1. Unmatched junction bases numbered 4, after V lost 4 bases and J lost 5 bases. Germline values: CDR1 SGHTA, CDR2 FQGNSA. CDR3 size: 15 residues. The CDR3 DNA reads as TGTGCCAGCAGCTCTGACAGGGGGCGAAATGAAAAACTGTTTTTT. Translation gives CASSSDRGRNEKLFF.